The present entry profiles one T cell receptor (beta chain) with its context. These data originate in a study of blood T cell repertoires in COVID-19. For the study at large: T cells, B-cell-depleted T cells, or PBMCs provided the cDNA or gDNA that served as material.

The protocol was immunoSEQ multiplex PCR, while the TCRdb copy is restricted to in-frame clones and leaves out a portion. The sample lists 250,000 to 300,000 clones; more than 85% were seen once. This CDR3 spans 15 amino acids. The germline CDR1 and CDR2 sequences are MNHEY and SMNVEV (reference sequence). V shed 5 bases and J 2 bases; nucleotides not matched to a gene: 6. Sequencing used peripheral blood. V gene TRBV27 combines with J gene TRBJ1-5; 7 nucleotides line up with TRBD1. The sequence derives from a woman in her twenties or thirties with COVID-19, enrolled during active disease. CDR3 loop: CASSLGTAGNQPQHF. The CDR3 nucleotides are TGTGCCAGCAGTCTCGGGACAGCAGGCAATCAGCCCCAGCATTTT.